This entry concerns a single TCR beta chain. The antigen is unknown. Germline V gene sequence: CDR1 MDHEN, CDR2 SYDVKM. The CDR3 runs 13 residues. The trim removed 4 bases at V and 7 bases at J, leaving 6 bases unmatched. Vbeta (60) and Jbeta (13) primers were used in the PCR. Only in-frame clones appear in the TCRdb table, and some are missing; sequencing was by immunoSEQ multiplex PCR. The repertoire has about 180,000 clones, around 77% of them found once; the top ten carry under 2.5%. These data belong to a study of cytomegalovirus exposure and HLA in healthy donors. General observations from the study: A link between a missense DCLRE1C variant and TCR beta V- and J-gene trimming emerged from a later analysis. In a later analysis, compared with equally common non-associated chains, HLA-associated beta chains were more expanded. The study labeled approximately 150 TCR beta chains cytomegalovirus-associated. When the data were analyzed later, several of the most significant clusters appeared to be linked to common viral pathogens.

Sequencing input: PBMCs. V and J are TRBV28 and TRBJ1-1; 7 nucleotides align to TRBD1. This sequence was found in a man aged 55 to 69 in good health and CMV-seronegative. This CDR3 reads CASSYSTGLEAFF. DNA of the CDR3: TGTGCCAGCAGTTACTCGACAGGGCTTGAAGCTTTCTTT.